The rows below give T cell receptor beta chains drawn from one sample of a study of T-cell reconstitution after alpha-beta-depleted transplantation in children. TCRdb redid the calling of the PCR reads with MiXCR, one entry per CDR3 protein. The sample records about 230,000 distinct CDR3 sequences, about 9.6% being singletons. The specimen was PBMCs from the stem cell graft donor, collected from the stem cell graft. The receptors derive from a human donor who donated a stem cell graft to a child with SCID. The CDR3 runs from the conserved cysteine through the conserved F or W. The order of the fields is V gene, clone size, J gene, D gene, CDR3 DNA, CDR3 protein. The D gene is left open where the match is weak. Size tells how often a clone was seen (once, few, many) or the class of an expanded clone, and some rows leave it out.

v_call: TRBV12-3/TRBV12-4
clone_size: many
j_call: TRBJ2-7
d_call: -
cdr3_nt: TGTGCCAGCAGCCCAGAGGCTGCTAGTTACTACGAGCAGTACTTC
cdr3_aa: CASSPEAASYYEQYF

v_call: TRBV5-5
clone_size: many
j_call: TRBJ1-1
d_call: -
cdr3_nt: TGTGCCAGCAGCTTGCGGCAGGTTAAGCGGGACACTGAAGCTTTCTTT
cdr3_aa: CASSLRQVKRDTEAFF

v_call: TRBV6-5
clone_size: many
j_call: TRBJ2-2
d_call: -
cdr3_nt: TGTGCCAGCAGTTACGCAGGGAACTCCGGGGAGCTGTTTTTT
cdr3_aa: CASSYAGNSGELFF

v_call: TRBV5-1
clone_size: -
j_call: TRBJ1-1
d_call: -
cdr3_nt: TGCGCCAGCAGCTTTATCCCGGGAATGAACACTGAAGCTTTCTTT
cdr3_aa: CASSFIPGMNTEAFF

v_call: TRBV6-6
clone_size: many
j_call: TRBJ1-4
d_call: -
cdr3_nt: TGTGCCAGCAGTTACAGGGCCGGGGAAAAACTGTTTTTT
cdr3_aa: CASSYRAGEKLFF

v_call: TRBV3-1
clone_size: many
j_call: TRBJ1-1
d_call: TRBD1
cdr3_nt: TGTGCCAGCAGCCAAGGGTACCCTTGGTTAGGGGGCTCGGCTTTCTTT
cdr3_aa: CASSQGYPWLGGSAFF

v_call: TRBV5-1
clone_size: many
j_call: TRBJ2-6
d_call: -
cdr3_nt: TGCGCCAGCAGCCTGCGACAGGCCTCTGGGGCCAACGTCCTGACTTTC
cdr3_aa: CASSLRQASGANVLTF

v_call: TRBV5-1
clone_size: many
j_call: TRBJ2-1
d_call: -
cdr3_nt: TGCGCCAGCAGCTTTTGGCAGGGTACCGACAATGAGCAGTTCTTC
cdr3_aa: CASSFWQGTDNEQFF

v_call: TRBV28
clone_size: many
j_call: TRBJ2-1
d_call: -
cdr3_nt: TGTGCCAGCAGTTTATCCATTTCTGAGCAGTTCTTC
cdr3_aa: CASSLSISEQFF

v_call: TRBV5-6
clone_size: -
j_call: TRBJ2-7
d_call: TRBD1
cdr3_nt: TGTGCCAGCAGCTTGGTGGGACAGGGTGTGATCGACGAGCAGTACTTC
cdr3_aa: CASSLVGQGVIDEQYF

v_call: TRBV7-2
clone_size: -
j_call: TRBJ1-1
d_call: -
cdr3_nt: TGTGCCAGCAGCCCGCTACAGGGAATGTTCACTGAAGCTTTCTTT
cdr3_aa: CASSPLQGMFTEAFF

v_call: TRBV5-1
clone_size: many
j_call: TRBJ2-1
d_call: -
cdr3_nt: TGCGCCAGCAGGCCCGTGGGGGGACCAACCTACAATGAGCAGTTCTTC
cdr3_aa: CASRPVGGPTYNEQFF

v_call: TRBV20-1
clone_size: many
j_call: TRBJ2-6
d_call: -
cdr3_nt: TGCAGTGCTAAAAAGTACCCCGGGGCCAACGTCCTGACTTTC
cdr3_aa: CSAKKYPGANVLTF

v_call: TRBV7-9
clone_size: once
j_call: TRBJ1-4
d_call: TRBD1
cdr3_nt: TGTGCCAGCAGCTTAGGAGACAGGGGAAAAGAAAAACTGTTTTTT
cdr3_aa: CASSLGDRGKEKLFF

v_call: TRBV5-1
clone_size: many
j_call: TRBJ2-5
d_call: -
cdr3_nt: TGCGCCAGCAGCTTAGCCGGGACGCAACAAGAGACCCAGTACTTC
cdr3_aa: CASSLAGTQQETQYF

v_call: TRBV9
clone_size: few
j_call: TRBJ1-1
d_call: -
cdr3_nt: TGTGCCAGCAGCCATGGGGGGGGGGTAAACACTGAAGCTTTCTTT
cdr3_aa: CASSHGGGVNTEAFF

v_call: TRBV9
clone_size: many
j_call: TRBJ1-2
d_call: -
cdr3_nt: TGTGCCAGCAGCGCGGGGGGGGGACGGTTCTATGGCTACACCTTC
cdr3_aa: CASSAGGGRFYGYTF

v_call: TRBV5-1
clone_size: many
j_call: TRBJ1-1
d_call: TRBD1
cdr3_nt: TGCGCCAGCAGCTTGGGGGGGACAGCCTTCATGAACACTGAAGCTTTCTTT
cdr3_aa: CASSLGGTAFMNTEAFF

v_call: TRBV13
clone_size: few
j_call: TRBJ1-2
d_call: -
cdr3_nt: TGTGCCAGCAGCTTAGCATGGGGCTACACCTTC
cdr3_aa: CASSLAWGYTF

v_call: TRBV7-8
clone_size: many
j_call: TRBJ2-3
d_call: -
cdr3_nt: TGTGCCAGCAGCTACCAGGGAGATACGCAGTATTTT
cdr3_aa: CASSYQGDTQYF

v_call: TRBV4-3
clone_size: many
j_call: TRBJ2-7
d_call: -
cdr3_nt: TGCGCCAGCAGCCAAGGATCAGGGTTGTACGAGCAGTACTTC
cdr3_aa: CASSQGSGLYEQYF

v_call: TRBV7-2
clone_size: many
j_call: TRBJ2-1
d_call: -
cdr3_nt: TGTGCCAGCAGCACCCGCCCCACCCTATACAATGAGCAGTTCTTC
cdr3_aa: CASSTRPTLYNEQFF

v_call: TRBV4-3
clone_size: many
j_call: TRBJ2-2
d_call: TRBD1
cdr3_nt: TGCGCCAGCAGCCAGTCCGGGACAGGTCATCCCGGGGAGCTGTTTTTT
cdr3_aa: CASSQSGTGHPGELFF

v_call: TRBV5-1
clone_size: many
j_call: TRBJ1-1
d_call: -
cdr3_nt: TGCGCCAGCACTGTGGGGGGGAACACTGAAGCTTTCTTT
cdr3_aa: CASTVGGNTEAFF

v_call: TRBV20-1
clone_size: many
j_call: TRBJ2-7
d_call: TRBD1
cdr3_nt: TGCAGTGCTAGTCGGCCAGGGGGTTCAGGGGGATCCTACGAGCAGTACTTC
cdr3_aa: CSASRPGGSGGSYEQYF

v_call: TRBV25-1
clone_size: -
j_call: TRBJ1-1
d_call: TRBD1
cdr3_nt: TGTGCCAGCAGTGAATCCTTCGGACAGGGTTGGACTGAAGCTTTCTTT
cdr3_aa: CASSESFGQGWTEAFF

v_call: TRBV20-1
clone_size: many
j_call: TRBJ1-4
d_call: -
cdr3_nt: TGCAGTGCTTTCCTTGGACAGTTTAATGAAAAACTGTTTTTT
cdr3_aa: CSAFLGQFNEKLFF

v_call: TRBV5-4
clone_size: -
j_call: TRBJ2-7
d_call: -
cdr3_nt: TGTGCCAGCAGCTTTGGCCGGTCCTGGTCCTACGAGCAGTACTTC
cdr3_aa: CASSFGRSWSYEQYF

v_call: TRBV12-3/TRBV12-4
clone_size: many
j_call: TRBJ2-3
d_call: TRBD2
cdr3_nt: TGTGCCAGCAGTTTAGTGAGCCGACGGAGCGGGGGCGATACGCAGTATTTT
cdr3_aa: CASSLVSRRSGGDTQYF

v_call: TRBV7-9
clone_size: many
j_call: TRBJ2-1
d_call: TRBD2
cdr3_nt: TGTGCCAGCAGCTGGCTAGCGGGGGGGGACTCCTACAATGAGCAGTTCTTC
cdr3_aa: CASSWLAGGDSYNEQFF

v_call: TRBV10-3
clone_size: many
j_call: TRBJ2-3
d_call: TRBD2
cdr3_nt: TGTGCCATCAGTGGACGGGGGGTCACAGATACGCAGTATTTT
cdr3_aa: CAISGRGVTDTQYF

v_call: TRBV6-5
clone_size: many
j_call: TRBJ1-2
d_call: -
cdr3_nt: TGTGCCAGCAGTTACTCGACACCCGACTATGGCTACACCTTC
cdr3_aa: CASSYSTPDYGYTF

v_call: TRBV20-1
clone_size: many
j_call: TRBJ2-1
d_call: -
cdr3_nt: TGCAGTGCTAGACAAACAGGGGGGAGGGATGAGCAGTTCTTC
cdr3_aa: CSARQTGGRDEQFF

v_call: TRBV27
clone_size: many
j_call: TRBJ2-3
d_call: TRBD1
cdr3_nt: TGTGCCAGCAGTCCCGGACAGGGCCGGCGCACAGATACGCAGTATTTT
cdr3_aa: CASSPGQGRRTDTQYF

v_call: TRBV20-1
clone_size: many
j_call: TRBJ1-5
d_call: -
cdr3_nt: TGCAGTGCTAGAGGGGAGGCGACTCCAGATCAGCCCCAGCATTTT
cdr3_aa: CSARGEATPDQPQHF

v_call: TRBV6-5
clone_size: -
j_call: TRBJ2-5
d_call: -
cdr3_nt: TGTGCCAGCAGTTACTCGGGCAGGGCTTACCAAGAGACCCAGTACTTC
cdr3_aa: CASSYSGRAYQETQYF

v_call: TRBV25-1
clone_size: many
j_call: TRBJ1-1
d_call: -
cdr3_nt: TGTGCCAGCAGTGAATTTAGAGGGGGGAACACTGAAGCTTTCTTT
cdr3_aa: CASSEFRGGNTEAFF

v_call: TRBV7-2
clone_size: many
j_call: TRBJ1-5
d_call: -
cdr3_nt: TGTGCCAGCAGCCCGGTCTCATCTAAGGATAGCAATCAGCCCCAGCATTTT
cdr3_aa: CASSPVSSKDSNQPQHF

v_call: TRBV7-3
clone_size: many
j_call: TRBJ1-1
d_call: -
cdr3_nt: TGTGCCAGCAGCTTAAACCCCGGGTATGAAGCTTTCTTT
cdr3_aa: CASSLNPGYEAFF

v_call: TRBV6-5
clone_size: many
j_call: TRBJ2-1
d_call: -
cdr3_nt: TGTGCCAGCAGTTACTCTTCAGGGCCGTACAATGAGCAGTTCTTC
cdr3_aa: CASSYSSGPYNEQFF

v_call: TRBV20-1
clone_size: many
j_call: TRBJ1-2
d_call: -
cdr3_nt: TGCAGTGCGACAGACACTAACTATGGCTACACCTTC
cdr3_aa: CSATDTNYGYTF

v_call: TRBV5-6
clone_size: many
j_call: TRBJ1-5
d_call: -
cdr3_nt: TGTGCCAGCAGCTTCCACGGCTTCAATCAGCCCCAGCATTTT
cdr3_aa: CASSFHGFNQPQHF

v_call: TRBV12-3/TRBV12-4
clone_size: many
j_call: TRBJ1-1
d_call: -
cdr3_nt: TGTGCCAGCAGTTTCACCGGGGGCGCGGGGCTGGAAGCTTTCTTT
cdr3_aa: CASSFTGGAGLEAFF

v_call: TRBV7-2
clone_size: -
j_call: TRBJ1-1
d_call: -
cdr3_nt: TGTGCCAGCAGCTTAGTTGGCGGGGCAGCGAACACTGAAGCTTTCTTT
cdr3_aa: CASSLVGGAANTEAFF

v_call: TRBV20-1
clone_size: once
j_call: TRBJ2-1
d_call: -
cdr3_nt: TGCAGTGCTAGAGGGTCCGCGGAGGGTGAGCAGTTCTTC
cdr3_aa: CSARGSAEGEQFF

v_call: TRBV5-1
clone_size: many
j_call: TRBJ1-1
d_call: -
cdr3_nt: TGCGCCAGCAGCTTGGGGCCAGACGCCGAAGCTTTCTTT
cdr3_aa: CASSLGPDAEAFF

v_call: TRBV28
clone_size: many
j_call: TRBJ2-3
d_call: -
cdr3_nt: TGTGCCAGCAACCCCCTGGGTGGAGATACGCAGTATTTT
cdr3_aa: CASNPLGGDTQYF

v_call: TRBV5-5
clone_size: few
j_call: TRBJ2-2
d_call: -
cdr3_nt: TGTGCCATGGCCCCTGGGGACACCTACACCGGGGAGCTGTTTTTT
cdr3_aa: CAMAPGDTYTGELFF

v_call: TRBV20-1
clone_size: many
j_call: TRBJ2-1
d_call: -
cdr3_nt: TGCAGTGCTAGATACAGGGTCAATGAGCAGTTCTTC
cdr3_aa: CSARYRVNEQFF

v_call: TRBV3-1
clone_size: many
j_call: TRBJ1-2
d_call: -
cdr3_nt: TGTGCCAGCAGCCAAGTCGGAACAGGATCAGCTAACTATGGCTACACCTTC
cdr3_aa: CASSQVGTGSANYGYTF

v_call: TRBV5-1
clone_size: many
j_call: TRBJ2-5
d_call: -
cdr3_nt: TGCGCCAGCAGCCCGATTCGGGGGATTCAAGAGACCCAGTACTTC
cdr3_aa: CASSPIRGIQETQYF